The following is a T cell receptor beta chain sequence with its context. Its antigen remains unknown. This entry is derived from a study of T cells in Graves' hyperthyroidism and ophthalmopathy. Regarding the study as a whole: Stable hyperthyroidism was separated from ophthalmopathy by a model based on 13 V-J features. Ophthalmopathy, as predicted by the model, came a median 6.5 months after the prediction. Most clonotypes that expanded in the thyroid above 0.001 also showed up in blood.

What was amplified from RNA transcripts were TCR beta CDR3 regions. When the TCR CDR3 underwent first-round RT-PCR, the HTBI primer set was used. TCRdb re-analysed the multiplex PCR reads in MiXCR, keeping a single row per CDR3 protein. The sample carries over 250,000 distinct CDR3 sequences, approximately 23% recorded once. Germline V gene sequence: CDR1 SGHTS, CDR2 YDEGEE. The V gene lost 3 bases and the J gene lost 3 bases, with 12 bases spanning the gap. This CDR3 comprises 14 residues. Material for sequencing was blood. The chain is built from TRBV5-8 and TRBJ2-5; D might be TRBD2 (6 bases). The clonotype was recovered from a man aged 25-45 years with Graves' ophthalmopathy. The CDR3 DNA follows: TGTGCCAGCAGCTCCCGGGGGTGGGAAGAGACCCAGTACTTC. Translated, it gives CASSSRGWEETQYF.